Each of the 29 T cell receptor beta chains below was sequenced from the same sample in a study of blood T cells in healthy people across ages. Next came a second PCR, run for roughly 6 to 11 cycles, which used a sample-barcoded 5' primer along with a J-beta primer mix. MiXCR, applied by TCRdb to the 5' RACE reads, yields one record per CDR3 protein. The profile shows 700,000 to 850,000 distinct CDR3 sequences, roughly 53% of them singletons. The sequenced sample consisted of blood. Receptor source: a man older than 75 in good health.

The CDR3 here is CASSFRAGVANTEAFF. CDR3 DNA: TGCGCCAGCAGCTTTAGGGCAGGGGTCGCGAACACTGAAGCTTTCTTT. The gene calls are TRBV5-1 and TRBJ1-1; the D gene is possibly TRBD1 (6 bases). Per the germline V gene, CDR1 is SGHRS and CDR2 is YFSETQ. V lost 2 bases and J lost 1, with 15 bases in between. The length of the CDR3 is 16 residues. Using reference TRBV5-1 and TRBJ1-1 for the parts outside the CDR3, the full variable domain is KAGVTQTPRYLIKTRGQQVTLSCSPISGHRSVSWYQQTPGQGLQFLFEYFSETQRNKGNFPGRFSGRQFSNSRSEMNVSTLELGDSALYLCASSFRAGVANTEAFFGQGTRLTVV.

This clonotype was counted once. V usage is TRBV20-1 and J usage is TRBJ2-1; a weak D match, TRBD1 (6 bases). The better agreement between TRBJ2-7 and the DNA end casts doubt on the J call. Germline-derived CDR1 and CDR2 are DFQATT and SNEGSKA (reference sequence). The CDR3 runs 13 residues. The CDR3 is CSAASGGPNEQYF. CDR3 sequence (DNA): TGCAGTGCTGCCTCTGGGGGCCCAAACGAGCAGTACTTC.

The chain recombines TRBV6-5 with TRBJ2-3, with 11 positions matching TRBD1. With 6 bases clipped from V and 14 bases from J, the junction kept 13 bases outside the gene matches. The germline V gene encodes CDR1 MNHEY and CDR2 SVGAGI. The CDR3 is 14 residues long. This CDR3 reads CASSRTGGGRYAYF. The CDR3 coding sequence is TGTGCCAGCAGCCGGACAGGGGGCGGGAGATACGCGTATTTT.

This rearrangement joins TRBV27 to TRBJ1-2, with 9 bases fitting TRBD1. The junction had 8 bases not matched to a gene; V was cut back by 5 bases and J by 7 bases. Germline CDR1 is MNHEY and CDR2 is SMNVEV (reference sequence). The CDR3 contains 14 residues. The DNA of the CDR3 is TGTGCCAGCAGTCTCATCACAGGGGGCTCTGGCTACACCTTC. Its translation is CASSLITGGSGYTF.

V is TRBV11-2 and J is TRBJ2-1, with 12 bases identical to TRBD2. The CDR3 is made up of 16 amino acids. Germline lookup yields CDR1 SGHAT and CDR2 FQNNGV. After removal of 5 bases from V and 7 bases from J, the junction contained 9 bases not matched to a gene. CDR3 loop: CASSTGLAGGGNEQFF. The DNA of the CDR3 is TGTGCCAGCAGCACGGGGCTAGCGGGAGGGGGGAATGAGCAGTTCTTC.

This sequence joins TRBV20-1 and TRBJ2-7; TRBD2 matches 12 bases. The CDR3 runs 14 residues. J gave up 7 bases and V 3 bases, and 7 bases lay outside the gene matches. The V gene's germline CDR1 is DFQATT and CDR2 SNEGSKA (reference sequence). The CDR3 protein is CSASVTSGRGEQYF. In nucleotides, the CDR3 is TGCAGTGCTAGCGTGACTAGCGGGAGAGGGGAGCAGTACTTC.

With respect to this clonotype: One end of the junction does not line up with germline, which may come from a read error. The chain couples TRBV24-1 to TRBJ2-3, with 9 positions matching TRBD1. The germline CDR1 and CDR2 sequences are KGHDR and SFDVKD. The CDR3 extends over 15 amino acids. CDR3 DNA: TGTGTCACCAGTGCCGGGACAGGGTGGACAGATACGCAGTATTTT. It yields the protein CVTSAGTGWTDTQYF.

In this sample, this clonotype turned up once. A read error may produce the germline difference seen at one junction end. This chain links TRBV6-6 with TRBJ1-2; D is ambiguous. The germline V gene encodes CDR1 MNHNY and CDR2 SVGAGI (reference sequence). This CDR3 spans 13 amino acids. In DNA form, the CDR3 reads TGTGCCAGCAGTTATCCGGGCGACTATGGCCACACCTTC. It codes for CASSYPGDYGHTF.

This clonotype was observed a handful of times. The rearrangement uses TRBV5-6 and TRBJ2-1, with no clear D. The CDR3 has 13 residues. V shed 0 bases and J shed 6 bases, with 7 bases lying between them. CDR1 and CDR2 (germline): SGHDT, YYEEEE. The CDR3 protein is CASSLGPFNEQFF. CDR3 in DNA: TGTGCCAGCAGCTTGGGGCCTTTCAATGAGCAGTTCTTC.

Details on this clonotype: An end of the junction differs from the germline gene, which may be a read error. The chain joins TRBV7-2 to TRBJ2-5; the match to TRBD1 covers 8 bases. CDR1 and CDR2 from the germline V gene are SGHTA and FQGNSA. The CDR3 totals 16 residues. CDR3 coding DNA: TGTGCCTGCAGCTTTGGTTTCGGACAGGGACTGGAGACCCAGTACTTC. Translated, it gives CACSFGFGQGLETQYF.

The CDR3 region is CASRMGQPNQPQHF. CDR3 bases: TGTGCCAGCAGGATGGGACAGCCTAATCAGCCCCAGCATTTT. The V gene is TRBV28, the J gene TRBJ1-5; 7 nucleotides line up with TRBD1. With 6 bases clipped from V and 4 bases from J, the junction kept 6 bases outside the gene matches. The CDR3 is made up of 14 amino acids. The V gene's germline CDR1 is MDHEN and CDR2 SYDVKM.

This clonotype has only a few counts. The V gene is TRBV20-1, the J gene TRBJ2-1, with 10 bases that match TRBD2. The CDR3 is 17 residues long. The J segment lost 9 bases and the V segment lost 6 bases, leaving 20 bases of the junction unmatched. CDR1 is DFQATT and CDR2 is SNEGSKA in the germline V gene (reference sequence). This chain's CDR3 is CSAGQRTSGLLSSEQFF. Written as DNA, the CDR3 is TGCAGTGCGGGTCAAAGGACTAGCGGACTCCTTTCGAGTGAGCAGTTCTTC.

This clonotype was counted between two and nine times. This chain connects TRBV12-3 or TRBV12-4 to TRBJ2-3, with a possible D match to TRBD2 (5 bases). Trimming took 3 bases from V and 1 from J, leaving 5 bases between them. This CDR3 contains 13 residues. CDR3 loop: CASSFSGTDTQYF. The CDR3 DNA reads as TGTGCCAGCAGTTTTAGCGGCACAGATACGCAGTATTTT.

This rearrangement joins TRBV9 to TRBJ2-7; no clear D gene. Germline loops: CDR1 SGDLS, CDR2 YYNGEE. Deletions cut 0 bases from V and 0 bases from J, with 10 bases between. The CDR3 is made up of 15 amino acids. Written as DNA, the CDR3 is TGTGCCAGCAGCGTAGGGGCTTTGAGCTCCTACGAGCAGTACTTC. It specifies CASSVGALSSYEQYF.

This CDR3 is CASPSTAASYEQYF. CDR3 coding DNA: TGTGCCAGCCCCTCAACGGCAGCCTCCTACGAGCAGTACTTC. The V call is TRBV21-1, the J call TRBJ2-5; TRBD2 is the table's D call, not checked against the DNA. The J call may be faulty, since TRBJ2-7 better matches the DNA end. TRBV21-1 is a recognized pseudogene. CDR3 size: 14 residues.

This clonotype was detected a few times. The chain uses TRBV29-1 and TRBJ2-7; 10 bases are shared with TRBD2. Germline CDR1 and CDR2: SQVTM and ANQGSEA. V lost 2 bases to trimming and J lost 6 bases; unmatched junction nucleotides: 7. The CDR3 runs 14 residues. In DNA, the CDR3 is TGCAGCGTTGAAATCCTAGCGGGAGTCCGCGAGCAGTACTTC. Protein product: CSVEILAGVREQYF.

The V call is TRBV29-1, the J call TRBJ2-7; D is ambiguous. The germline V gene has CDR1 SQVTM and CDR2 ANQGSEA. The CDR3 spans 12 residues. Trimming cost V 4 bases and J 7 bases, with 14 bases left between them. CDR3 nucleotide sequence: TGCAGCGTTGTCCTTAGGACCAATGAGCAGTACTTC. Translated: CSVVLRTNEQYF.

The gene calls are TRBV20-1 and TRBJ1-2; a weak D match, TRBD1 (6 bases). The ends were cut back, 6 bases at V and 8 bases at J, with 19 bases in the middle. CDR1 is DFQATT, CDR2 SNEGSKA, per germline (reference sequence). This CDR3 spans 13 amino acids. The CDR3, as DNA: TGCAGTGCCCCGACGGGGACACCTGAGGGCTACACCTTC. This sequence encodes CSAPTGTPEGYTF.

CDR3 residues: CASNYLDSYNEQFF. CDR3 nucleotides: TGTGCCAGCAACTACTTGGACTCCTACAATGAGCAGTTCTTC. This rearrangement joins TRBV2 to TRBJ2-1; D not certain. The germline V gene has CDR1 SNHLY and CDR2 FYNNEI. This CDR3 is 14 amino acids long. The V and J ends lost 7 bases and 0 bases respectively, with 10 bases between them.

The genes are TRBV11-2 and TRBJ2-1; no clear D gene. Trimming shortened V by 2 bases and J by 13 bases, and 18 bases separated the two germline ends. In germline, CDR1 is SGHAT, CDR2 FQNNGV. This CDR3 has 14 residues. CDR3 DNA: TGTGCCAGCAGCTTACACCGCTCCCAAGAGACCCAGTTCTTC. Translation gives CASSLHRSQETQFF.

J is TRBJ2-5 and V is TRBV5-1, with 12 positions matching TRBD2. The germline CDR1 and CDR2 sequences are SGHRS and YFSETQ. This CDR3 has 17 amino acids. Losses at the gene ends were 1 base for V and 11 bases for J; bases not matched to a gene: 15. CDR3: CASSLSPSGRARNEQYF. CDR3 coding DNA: TGCGCCAGCAGCTTGTCTCCTAGCGGGAGGGCCAGAAATGAGCAGTACTTC.

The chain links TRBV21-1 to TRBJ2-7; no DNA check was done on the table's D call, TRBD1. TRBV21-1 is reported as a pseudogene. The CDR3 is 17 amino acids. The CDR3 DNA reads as TGTGCCAGCAGCCAAGATGGGTGGGGGGAAGGACCCGGCGAGCAGTACTTC. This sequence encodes CASSQDGWGEGPGEQYF.

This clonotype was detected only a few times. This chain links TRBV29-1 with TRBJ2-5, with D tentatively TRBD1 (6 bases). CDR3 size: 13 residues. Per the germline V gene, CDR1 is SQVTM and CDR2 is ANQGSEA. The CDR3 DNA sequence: TGCACCGGAAGTCGGACAGCACAAGAGACCCAGTACTTC. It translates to CTGSRTAQETQYF.

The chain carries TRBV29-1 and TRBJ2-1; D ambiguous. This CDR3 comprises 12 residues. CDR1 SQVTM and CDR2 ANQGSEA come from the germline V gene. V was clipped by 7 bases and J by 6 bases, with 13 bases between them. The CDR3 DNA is TGCAGCGAAGGTATGATATCCAATGAGCAGTTCTTC. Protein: CSEGMISNEQFF.

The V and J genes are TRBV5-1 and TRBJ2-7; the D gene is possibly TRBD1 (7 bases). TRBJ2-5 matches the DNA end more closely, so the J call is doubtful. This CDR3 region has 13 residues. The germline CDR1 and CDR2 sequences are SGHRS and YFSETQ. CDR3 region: CASSLTGEATQYF. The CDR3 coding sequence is TGCGCCAGCAGCTTAACAGGGGAGGCGACCCAGTACTTC.

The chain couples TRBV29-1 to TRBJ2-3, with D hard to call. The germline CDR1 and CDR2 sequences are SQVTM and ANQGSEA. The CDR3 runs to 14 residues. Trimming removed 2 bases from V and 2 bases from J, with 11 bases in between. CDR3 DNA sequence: TGCAGCGTTGAATATGATAGGGCCACAGATACGCAGTATTTT. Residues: CSVEYDRATDTQYF.

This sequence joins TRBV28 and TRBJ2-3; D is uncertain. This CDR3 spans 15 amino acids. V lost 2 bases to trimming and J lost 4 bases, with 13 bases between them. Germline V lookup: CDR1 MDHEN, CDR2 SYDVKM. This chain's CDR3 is CASSLPGSRADTQYF. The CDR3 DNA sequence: TGTGCCAGCAGTTTACCCGGGTCCCGGGCAGATACGCAGTATTTT.

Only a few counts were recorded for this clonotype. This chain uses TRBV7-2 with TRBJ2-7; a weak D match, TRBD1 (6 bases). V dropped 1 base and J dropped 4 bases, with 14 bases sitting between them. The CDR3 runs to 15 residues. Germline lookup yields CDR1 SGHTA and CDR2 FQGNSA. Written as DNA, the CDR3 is TGTGCCAGCAGCTTAGTAGTCGGGACAAGTTACGAGCAGTACTTC. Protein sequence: CASSLVVGTSYEQYF.

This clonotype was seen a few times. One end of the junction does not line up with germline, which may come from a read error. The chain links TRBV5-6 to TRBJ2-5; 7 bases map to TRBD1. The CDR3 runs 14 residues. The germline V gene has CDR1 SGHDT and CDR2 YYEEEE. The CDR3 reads CVSSPTGVQETQYF. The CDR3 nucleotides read TGTGTCAGCAGCCCAACAGGGGTCCAAGAGACCCAGTACTTC.